A selection of T cell receptor beta chains follows, all from one sample in a study of post-analysis software for immune sequencing data. TCRdb redid the calling of the PCR reads with MiXCR, one entry per CDR3 protein. The data hold about 800,000 distinct CDR3 sequences, with just under 30% observed a single time. The material sequenced was blood. These receptors came from a girl aged 5-17 years with multiple sclerosis. The CDR3 runs from the conserved cysteine through the conserved F or W. Only part of the rows carry a size: once, few, many, or a class if the clone is expanded.

TRBJ1-1	-	TRBV4-1	CASSHPTANTEAFF
TRBJ2-7	-	TRBV7-2	CASSFDSQDYEQYF
TRBJ2-5	-	TRBV29-1	CSVEAGGPRQYF
TRBJ2-1	-	TRBV5-6	CASRLAPLPYNEQFF
TRBJ2-3	-	TRBV4-3	CASSQRSRRATDTQYF
TRBJ2-7	few	TRBV4-3	CASSQGTSGRMAYEQYF
TRBJ2-3	few	TRBV27	CASSPQPPGLAGDDTQYF
TRBJ2-1	few	TRBV2	CATAGTGYNEQFF
TRBJ2-1	-	TRBV20-1	CSATQNEQFF
TRBJ2-7	few	TRBV13	CASSLGPGSTHEQYF
TRBJ2-1	few	TRBV20-1	CSKPASGSYEQFF
TRBJ1-5	few	TRBV6-6	CASSKRQDNQPQHF
TRBJ2-7	-	TRBV7-2	CASSVLAGGIYEQYF
TRBJ2-5	few	TRBV10-2	CASSGLGLSEQYF
TRBJ1-1	-	TRBV7-9	CASSPETGFTEAFF
TRBJ2-5	few	TRBV7-9	CASSRTLALETQYF
TRBJ2-7	few	TRBV6-2/TRBV6-3	CASSYTRYYEQYF
TRBJ2-1	many	TRBV5-1	CASSVEASAYNEQFF